A single sample is the source of the 3 T cell receptor beta chains below, sequenced in a study of shared clonotypes between healthy human individuals. The data were produced by immunoSEQ multiplex PCR, yet TCRdb's version contains in-frame clones alone and is incomplete. The sample comprises about 2 million clones, roughly 95% of which are singletons, and under 1.5% rests with the top ten. CD8 cells classed as naive were CD45RO-negative and positively selected for CCR7, excluding terminally differentiated effector memory CD45RA+ cells. The specimen was naive CD8+ T cells sorted from blood. The receptors derive from a man younger than 30 in good health.

The chain is built from TRBV7-9 and TRBJ2-7; 8 bases agree with TRBD2. V trimming: 6 bases; J trimming: 2 bases; junction bases outside the gene matches: 15. Germline CDR1 and CDR2: SEHNR and FQNEAQ (reference sequence). The CDR3 is 17 residues long. In DNA form, the CDR3 reads TGTGCCAGCAGACCTCCCCTTAGCGGGAAAGGGGCCTACGAGCAGTACTTC. As protein: CASRPPLSGKGAYEQYF.

The rearrangement joins TRBV30 to TRBJ2-3; D call uncertain. This CDR3 comprises 13 residues. Germline V gene data show CDR1 as GTSNPN and CDR2 as SVGIG (reference sequence). Trimming stripped 2 bases from V and 2 bases from J, with 8 bases between. The CDR3 DNA reads TGTGCCTGGAGTAGGACGAACACAGATACGCAGTATTTT. Its protein is CAWSRTNTDTQYF.

V and J are TRBV7-9 and TRBJ2-5; D is ambiguous. CDR3 size: 14 residues. The V and J ends lost 1 base and 5 bases respectively, with 11 bases between them. Germline assignment: CDR1 SEHNR and CDR2 FQNEAQ (reference sequence). The CDR3 DNA reads as TGTGCCAGCAGCTTAGTTCAGGCCCAGGAGACCCAGTACTTC. The encoded protein is CASSLVQAQETQYF.